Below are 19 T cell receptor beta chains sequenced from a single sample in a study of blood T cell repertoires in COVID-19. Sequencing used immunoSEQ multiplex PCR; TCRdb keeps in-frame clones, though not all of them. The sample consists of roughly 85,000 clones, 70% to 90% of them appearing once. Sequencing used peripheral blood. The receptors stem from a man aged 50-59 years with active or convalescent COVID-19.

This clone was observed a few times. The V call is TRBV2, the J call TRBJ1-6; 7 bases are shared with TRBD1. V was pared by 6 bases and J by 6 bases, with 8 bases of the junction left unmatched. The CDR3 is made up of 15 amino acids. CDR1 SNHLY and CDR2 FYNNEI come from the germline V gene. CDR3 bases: TGTGCCAGCAGACAGCTCCGACAGGGTAATTCACCCCTCCACTTT. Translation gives CASRQLRQGNSPLHF.

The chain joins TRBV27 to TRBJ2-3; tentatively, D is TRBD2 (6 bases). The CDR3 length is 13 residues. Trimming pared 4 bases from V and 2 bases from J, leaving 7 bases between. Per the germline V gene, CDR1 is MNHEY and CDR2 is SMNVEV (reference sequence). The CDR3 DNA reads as TGTGCCAGCAGTTGGACTAACACAGATACGCAGTATTTT. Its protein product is CASSWTNTDTQYF.

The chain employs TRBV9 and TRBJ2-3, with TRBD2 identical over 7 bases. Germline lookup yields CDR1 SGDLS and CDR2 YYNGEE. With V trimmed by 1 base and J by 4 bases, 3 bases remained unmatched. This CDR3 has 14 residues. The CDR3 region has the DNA TGTGCCAGCAGCGTAAAGACTAGCCCAGATACGCAGTATTTT. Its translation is CASSVKTSPDTQYF.

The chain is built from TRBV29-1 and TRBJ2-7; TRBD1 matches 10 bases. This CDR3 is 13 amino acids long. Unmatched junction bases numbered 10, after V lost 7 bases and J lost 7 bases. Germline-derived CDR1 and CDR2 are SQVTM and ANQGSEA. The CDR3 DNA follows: TGCAGCGCTACCGGGACAGGGGCGGGGGAGCAGTACTTC. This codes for CSATGTGAGEQYF.

The CDR3 here is CASGFVGPTAPEKLFF. The CDR3 DNA is TGTGCTAGTGGTTTCGTGGGGCCAACAGCTCCCGAAAAACTGTTTTTT. V gene TRBV12-5 combines with J gene TRBJ1-4, with TRBD1 as a possible D gene (5 bases). CDR1 and CDR2 (germline): LGHNT, FRNRAP. The CDR3 contains 16 residues. Trimming took 3 bases from V and 8 from J, leaving 19 bases between them.

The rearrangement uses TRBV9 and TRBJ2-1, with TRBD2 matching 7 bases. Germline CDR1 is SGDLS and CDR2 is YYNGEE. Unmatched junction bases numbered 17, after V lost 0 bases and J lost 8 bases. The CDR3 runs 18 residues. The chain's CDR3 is CASSVDLVSGWASDEQFF. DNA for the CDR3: TGTGCCAGCAGCGTAGATTTGGTTAGCGGGTGGGCGAGCGATGAGCAGTTCTTC.

The CDR3 DNA sequence: TGTGCCAGCAGCCAAGATTCGACAGGGCGAGCTTTCTTT. Its protein is CASSQDSTGRAFF. The chain is built from TRBV14 and TRBJ1-1, with 7 bases fitting TRBD1. The germline V gene encodes CDR1 SGHDN and CDR2 FVKESK. The V gene end was trimmed by 0 bases and the J gene end by 10 bases; junction bases not matched to a gene: 5. The CDR3 contains 13 residues. Together with reference TRBV14 and TRBJ1-1, the CDR3 gives the full variable domain: EAGVTQFPSHSVIEKGQTVTLRCDPISGHDNLYWYRRVMGKEIKFLLHFVKESKQDESGMPNNRFLAERTGGTYSTLKVQPAELEDSGVYFCASSQDSTGRAFFGQGTRLTVV.

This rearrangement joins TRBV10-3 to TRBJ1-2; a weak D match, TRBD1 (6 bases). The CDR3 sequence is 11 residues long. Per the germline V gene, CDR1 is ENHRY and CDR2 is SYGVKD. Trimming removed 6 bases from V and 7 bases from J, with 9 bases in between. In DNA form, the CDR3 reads TGTGCCATCAGCCAGGGGAGTGGCTACACCTTC. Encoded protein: CAISQGSGYTF.

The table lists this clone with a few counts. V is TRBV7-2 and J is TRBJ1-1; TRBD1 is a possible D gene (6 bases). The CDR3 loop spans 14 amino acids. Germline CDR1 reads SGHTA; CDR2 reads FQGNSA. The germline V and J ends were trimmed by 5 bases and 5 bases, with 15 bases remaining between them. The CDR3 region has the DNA TGTGCCAGCAGCACCAAGCCGACAGGAACTGAAGCTTTCTTT. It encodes CASSTKPTGTEAFF.

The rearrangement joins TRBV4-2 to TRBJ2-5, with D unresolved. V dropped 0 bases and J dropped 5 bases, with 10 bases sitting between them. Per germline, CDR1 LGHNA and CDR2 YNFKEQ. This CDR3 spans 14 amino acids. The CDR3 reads CASSQEVSLETQYF. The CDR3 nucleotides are TGTGCCAGCAGCCAAGAGGTTAGTCTCGAGACCCAGTACTTC.

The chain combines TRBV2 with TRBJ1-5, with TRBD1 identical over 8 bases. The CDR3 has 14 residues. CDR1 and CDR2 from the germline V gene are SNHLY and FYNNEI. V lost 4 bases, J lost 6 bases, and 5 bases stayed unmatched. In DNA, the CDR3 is TGTGCCAGCAGTGCACAGGGGGTGAGTCAGCCCCAGCATTTT. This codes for CASSAQGVSQPQHF.

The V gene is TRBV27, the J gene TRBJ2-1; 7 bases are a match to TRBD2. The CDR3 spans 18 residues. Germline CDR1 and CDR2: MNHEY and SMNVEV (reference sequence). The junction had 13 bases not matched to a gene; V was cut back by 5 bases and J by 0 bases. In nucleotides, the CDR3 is TGTGCCAGCAGTCGGAGCGTGGGAGGGCCCCACTCCTACAATGAGCAGTTCTTC. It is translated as CASSRSVGGPHSYNEQFF.

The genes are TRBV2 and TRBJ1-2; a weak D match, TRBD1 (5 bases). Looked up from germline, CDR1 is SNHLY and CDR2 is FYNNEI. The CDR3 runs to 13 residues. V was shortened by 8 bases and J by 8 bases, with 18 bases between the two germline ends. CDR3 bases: TGTGCCAGCGGGGGGACGGGCTTTGGAGGCTACACCTTC. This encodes CASGGTGFGGYTF. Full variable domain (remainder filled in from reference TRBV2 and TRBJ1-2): EPEVTQTPSHQVTQMGQEVILRCVPISNHLYFYWYRQILGQKVEFLVSFYNNEISEKSEIFDDQFSVERPDGSNFTLKIRSTKLEDSAMYFCASGGTGFGGYTFGSGTRLTVV.

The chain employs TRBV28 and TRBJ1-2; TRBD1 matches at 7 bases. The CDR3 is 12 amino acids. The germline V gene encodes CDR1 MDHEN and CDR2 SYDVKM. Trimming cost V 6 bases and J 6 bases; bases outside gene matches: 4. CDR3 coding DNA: TGTGCCAGCAGGACAGGGAACCATGGCTACACCTTC. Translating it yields CASRTGNHGYTF.

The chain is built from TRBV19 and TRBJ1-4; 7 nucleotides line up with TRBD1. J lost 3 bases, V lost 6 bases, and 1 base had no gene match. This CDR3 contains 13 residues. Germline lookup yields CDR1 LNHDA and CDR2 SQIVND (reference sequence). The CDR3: CASRGQANEKLFF. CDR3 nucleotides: TGTGCCAGTAGAGGACAGGCTAATGAAAAACTGTTTTTT.

The CDR3 region is CASSLGRGRDTEAFF. CDR3 nucleotide sequence: TGTGCCAGCAGCTTAGGGCGCGGCAGGGACACTGAAGCTTTCTTT. The chain has TRBV11-2 and TRBJ1-1, with D perhaps matching TRBD1 (5 bases). V lost 1 base to trimming and J lost 3 bases, with 12 bases between them. Germline CDR1 and CDR2: SGHAT and FQNNGV. This CDR3 is 15 amino acids long.

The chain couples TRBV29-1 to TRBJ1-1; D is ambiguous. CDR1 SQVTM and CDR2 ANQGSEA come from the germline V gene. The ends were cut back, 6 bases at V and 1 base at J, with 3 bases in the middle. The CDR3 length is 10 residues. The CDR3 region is CSVRNTEAFF. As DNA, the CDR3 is TGCAGCGTCCGGAACACTGAAGCTTTCTTT.

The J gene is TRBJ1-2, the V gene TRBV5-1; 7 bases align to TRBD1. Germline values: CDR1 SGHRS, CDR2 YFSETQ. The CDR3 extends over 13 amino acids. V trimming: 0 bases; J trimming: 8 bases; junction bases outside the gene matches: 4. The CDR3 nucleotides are TGCGCCAGCAGCTTGGCCGGGACAGAAGGCTACACCTTC. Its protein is CASSLAGTEGYTF.

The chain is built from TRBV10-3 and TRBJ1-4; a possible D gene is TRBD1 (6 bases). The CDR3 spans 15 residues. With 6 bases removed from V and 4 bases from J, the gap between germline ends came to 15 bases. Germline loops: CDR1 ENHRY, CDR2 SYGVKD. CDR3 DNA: TGTGCCATCAGCGATCGAACAGGGTATAATGAAAAACTGTTTTTT. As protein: CAISDRTGYNEKLFF.